These 23 T cell receptor beta chains share one sample of origin, sequenced in a study of blood T cell repertoires in COVID-19. Some clones are missing from TCRdb's copy, which holds only in-frame ones; the method was immunoSEQ multiplex PCR. The table shows about 210,000 clones, with about 84% occurring only once. Sequencing was performed on peripheral blood. Receptor source: a woman older than 75 with COVID-19, enrolled during active disease.

The rearrangement links TRBV18 to TRBJ1-2; maybe TRBD1 (5 bases). V was shortened by 3 bases and J by 4 bases, with 9 bases between the two germline ends. Germline V CDR1 and CDR2: KGHSH, LQKENI. CDR3 length: 13 residues. Written as DNA, the CDR3 is TGTGCCAGCTCACCCGACAGAACCTATGGCTACACCTTC. Its translation: CASSPDRTYGYTF.

The chain has TRBV29-1 and TRBJ2-7; D gene unclear. Trimming removed 5 bases from V and 0 bases from J, with 14 bases in between. From germline, CDR1 is SQVTM and CDR2 ANQGSEA. The length of the CDR3 is 14 residues. CDR3 amino acids: CSVRLGALSYEQYF. In DNA form, the CDR3 reads TGCAGCGTTCGGTTAGGAGCACTCTCCTACGAGCAGTACTTC.

The chain employs TRBV29-1 and TRBJ1-4; D gene ambiguous. The germline V gene has CDR1 SQVTM and CDR2 ANQGSEA. This CDR3 spans 16 amino acids. V was trimmed by 6 bases and J by 0 bases, leaving 17 bases between them. The CDR3 protein is CSVVDGREATNEKLFF. The CDR3 bases are TGCAGCGTCGTTGATGGGAGAGAAGCAACTAATGAAAAACTGTTTTTT.

The chain carries TRBV28 and TRBJ2-3; 7 nucleotides match TRBD1. Germline values: CDR1 MDHEN, CDR2 SYDVKM. V lost 6 bases and J lost 1; bases outside the gene matches: 7. This CDR3 comprises 15 residues. CDR3 sequence: CASRLGGSGTDTQYF. The CDR3 DNA sequence: TGTGCCAGCAGACTAGGGGGCTCGGGCACAGATACGCAGTATTTT.

The chain joins TRBV18 to TRBJ1-5, with TRBD1 as a possible D gene (5 bases). Trimming took off 3 bases at V and 2 bases at J, with 14 bases between the two ends. The germline gives CDR1 KGHSH, CDR2 LQKENI. The CDR3 has 16 residues. The chain's CDR3 is CASSPGGVGGNQPQHF. CDR3 sequence (DNA): TGTGCCAGCTCACCGGGAGGGGTGGGAGGCAATCAGCCCCAGCATTTT.

V gene TRBV6-5 combines with J gene TRBJ2-1; 7 nucleotides align to TRBD2. The V gene end was trimmed by 7 bases and the J gene end by 6 bases; junction bases not matched to a gene: 3. Germline values: CDR1 MNHEY, CDR2 SVGAGI. The CDR3 has 12 residues. This chain's CDR3 is CASTPGGNEQFF. The CDR3 DNA sequence: TGTGCCAGCACCCCGGGGGGCAATGAGCAGTTCTTC.

This clone appeared a few times. In DNA form, the CDR3 reads TGTGCCAGCAGCCCCTCCGGAGGGCTAGGGGAGCAGTACTTC. Translation: CASSPSGGLGEQYF. The V call is TRBV5-4, the J call TRBJ2-7, with D maybe TRBD2 (6 bases). The CDR3 runs to 14 residues. The germline gives CDR1 SGHNT, CDR2 YYREEE (reference sequence). With 4 bases removed from V and 7 bases from J, the gap between germline ends came to 18 bases.

The chain carries TRBV11-2 and TRBJ1-1; TRBD1 matches at 8 bases. V gave up 5 bases and J gave up 6 bases; unmatched junction bases: 17. Germline CDR1 and CDR2: SGHAT and FQNNGV. The CDR3 contains 17 residues. The CDR3 DNA reads as TGTGCCAGCAGCCTAGGACAGGGAACTTACCGGATCGCTGAAGCTTTCTTT. Its protein product is CASSLGQGTYRIAEAFF. The complete variable domain, with remaining parts taken from reference TRBV11-2 and TRBJ1-1, reads EAGVAQSPRYKIIEKRQSVAFWCNPISGHATLYWYQQILGQGPKLLIQFQNNGVVDDSQLPKDRFSAERLKGVDSTLKIQPAKLEDSAVYLCASSLGQGTYRIAEAFFGQGTRLTVV.

CDR3 loop: CASSQGGPGGYTF. The CDR3 coding sequence is TGTGCCAGCAGCCAGGGGGGGCCCGGAGGCTACACCTTC. This rearrangement joins TRBV3-1 (or the pseudogene TRBV3-2) to TRBJ1-2; D might be TRBD1 (6 bases). The V and J ends lost 3 bases and 8 bases respectively, with 13 bases between them. Looked up from germline, CDR1 is LGHDT and CDR2 is YNNKEL (reference sequence). CDR3 length: 13 amino acids.

In nucleotides, the CDR3 is TGTGCCAGCAGCCTTCGGACAGTTTACAATGAGCAGTTCTTC. Translated, it gives CASSLRTVYNEQFF. The chain is built from TRBV3-1 (or the pseudogene TRBV3-2) and TRBJ2-1, with D tentatively TRBD1 (6 bases). CDR1 and CDR2 from the germline V gene are LGHDT and YNNKEL (reference sequence). The CDR3 loop spans 14 amino acids. Trimming left V 4 bases short and J 4 bases short, with 11 bases between.

The chain uses TRBV11-2 and TRBJ2-1, with a possible D match to TRBD2 (5 bases). The CDR3 length is 15 residues. V lost 3 bases to trimming and J lost 7 bases, with 16 bases between them. CDR1 SGHAT and CDR2 FQNNGV come from the germline V gene. CDR3 protein: CASSFGIMTRNEQFF. The CDR3 DNA follows: TGTGCCAGCAGCTTCGGGATTATGACGCGTAATGAGCAGTTCTTC.

The chain joins TRBV7-9 to TRBJ1-5; 9 nucleotides agree with TRBD1. V shed 1 base and J 3 bases; nucleotides not matched to a gene: 4. The CDR3 is 16 amino acids. Per germline, CDR1 SEHNR and CDR2 FQNEAQ (reference sequence). The CDR3 here is CASSLGDRAFNQPQHF. The CDR3 DNA is TGTGCCAGCAGCTTAGGGGACAGGGCCTTCAATCAGCCCCAGCATTTT.

The J gene is TRBJ1-3, the V gene TRBV2; TRBD1 is a possible D gene (6 bases). The CDR3 covers 16 residues. Between the trimmed V and J ends, which lost 5 bases and 4 bases, there was a span of 18 bases. Germline CDR1 reads SNHLY; CDR2 reads FYNNEI. The CDR3 here is CASSTQGPQAGNTIYF. Written as DNA, the CDR3 is TGTGCCAGCAGTACACAGGGTCCCCAGGCGGGAAACACCATATATTTT.

This chain links TRBV9 with TRBJ2-1; 9 bases are shared with TRBD1. Germline assignment: CDR1 SGDLS and CDR2 YYNGEE. Losses at the gene ends were 10 bases for V and 6 bases for J; bases not matched to a gene: 14. This CDR3 is built from 15 residues. For the CDR3, the DNA is TGTGCCTCCCGACCACGGACAGGGGATACCAATGAGCAGTTCTTC. This translates into CASRPRTGDTNEQFF.

This chain joins TRBV29-1 and TRBJ1-1, with D hard to call. Between the trimmed V and J ends, which lost 4 bases and 2 bases, there was a span of 8 bases. CDR1 is SQVTM and CDR2 is ANQGSEA in the germline V gene. The CDR3 consists of 12 residues. DNA for the CDR3: TGCAGCGTTGCTCAGATTAACACTGAAGCTTTCTTT. This sequence encodes CSVAQINTEAFF.

With respect to this clone: Within the sample, other DNA sequences also encode this same CDR3. This chain connects TRBV7-3 to TRBJ2-1, with 11 bases aligning to TRBD2. The V and J ends lost 4 bases and 7 bases, in that order; junction bases with no gene match: 3. The CDR3 is 14 amino acids. Per germline, CDR1 SGHTA and CDR2 FQGTGA. The CDR3 nucleotides read TGTGCCAGCAGCTCTAGCGGGGGGCAGAATGAGCAGTTCTTC. Amino acids: CASSSSGGQNEQFF.

The table lists this clone with a count of one. The chain joins TRBV28 to TRBJ1-6, with 9 bases that match TRBD1. Germline trimming cut 8 bases from V and 0 bases from J; bases unmatched to any gene: 5. This CDR3 comprises 16 residues. CDR1 MDHEN and CDR2 SYDVKM come from the germline V gene. Written as DNA, the CDR3 is TGTGCCAGCCGGACAGGGGAAAGCTCCTATAATTCACCCCTCCACTTT. This gives the protein CASRTGESSYNSPLHF. Looking up the rest from reference TRBV28 and TRBJ1-6 gives the full variable domain: DVKVTQSSRYLVKRTGEKVFLECVQDMDHENMFWYRQDPGLGLRLIYFSYDVKMKEKGDIPEGYSVSREKKERFSLILESASTNQTSMYLCASRTGESSYNSPLHFGNGTRLTVT.

This clone was seen just once. V gene TRBV21-1 combines with J gene TRBJ2-1; the table gives TRBD1 as D, unverified against the DNA. TRBV21-1 is reported as a pseudogene. CDR3 length equals 23 residues. The CDR3, as DNA: TGTGCCAGCAGCAAAGCCCACGGCAGGGAATGGACCTCCCAACCCTTCTCCTACAATGAGCAGTTCTTC. This encodes CASSKAHGREWTSQPFSYNEQFF.

This rearrangement joins TRBV5-1 to TRBJ2-1; 8 bases agree with TRBD1. The CDR3 contains 16 residues. Germline V CDR1 and CDR2: SGHRS, YFSETQ. After removal of 3 bases from V and 2 bases from J, the junction contained 7 bases not matched to a gene. This chain's CDR3 is CASSSTGEPTYNEQFF. The CDR3 DNA reads as TGCGCCAGCAGCTCGACAGGGGAACCTACCTACAATGAGCAGTTCTTC. Variable domain in full (rest from reference TRBV5-1 and TRBJ2-1): KAGVTQTPRYLIKTRGQQVTLSCSPISGHRSVSWYQQTPGQGLQFLFEYFSETQRNKGNFPGRFSGRQFSNSRSEMNVSTLELGDSALYLCASSSTGEPTYNEQFFGPGTRLTVL.

J is TRBJ1-1 and V is TRBV5-1; no reliable D call. Germline V gene lookup returns CDR1 SGHRS and CDR2 YFSETQ. The CDR3 sequence is 14 residues long. The V gene lost 6 bases and the J gene lost 0 bases, with 12 bases spanning the gap. CDR3 region: CASTLDGMNTEAFF. The CDR3 DNA is TGCGCCAGCACCTTAGACGGGATGAACACTGAAGCTTTCTTT.

V is TRBV3-1 (or the pseudogene TRBV3-2) and J is TRBJ2-3; a weak D match, TRBD1 (5 bases). CDR1 is LGHDT, CDR2 YNNKEL, per germline (reference sequence). The V end lost 5 bases, the J end lost 14 bases, and 17 bases lay between the germline ends. This CDR3 is built from 12 residues. Written as DNA, the CDR3 is TGTGCCAGCAGCTCAGACAGTGGGCTATCGTATTTT. This codes for CASSSDSGLSYF.

The rearrangement joins TRBV6-5 to TRBJ2-3; 7 bases match TRBD2. The CDR3 is made up of 14 amino acids. Germline CDR1 is MNHEY and CDR2 is SVGAGI. V shed 2 bases, J shed 4 bases, and the junction held 3 bases outside the gene matches. The CDR3 sequence: CASSYGGVPDTQYF. CDR3 coding DNA: TGTGCCAGCAGTTACGGGGGGGTCCCAGATACGCAGTATTTT.

The chain couples TRBV19 to TRBJ1-1; TRBD1 aligns across 12 bases. Looked up from germline, CDR1 is LNHDA and CDR2 is SQIVND (reference sequence). V shed 7 bases and J 5 bases; nucleotides not matched to a gene: 11. The CDR3 contains 16 residues. The CDR3 DNA reads as TGTGCCAGTACCGATAGAGGGACAGGGGGCATGACTGAAGCTTTCTTT. It encodes CASTDRGTGGMTEAFF.